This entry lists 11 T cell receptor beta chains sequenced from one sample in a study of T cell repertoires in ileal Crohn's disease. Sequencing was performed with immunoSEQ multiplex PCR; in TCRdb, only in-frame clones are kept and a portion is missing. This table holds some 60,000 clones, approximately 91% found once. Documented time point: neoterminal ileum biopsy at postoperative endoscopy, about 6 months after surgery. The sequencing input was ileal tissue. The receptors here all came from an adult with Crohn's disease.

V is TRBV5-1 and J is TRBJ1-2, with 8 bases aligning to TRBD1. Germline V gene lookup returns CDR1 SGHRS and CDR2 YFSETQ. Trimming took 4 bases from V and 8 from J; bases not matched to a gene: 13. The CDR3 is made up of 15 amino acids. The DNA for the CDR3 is TGCGCCAGCAGCGCAGGGGACAGGACCCGAGTAGGCTACACCTTC. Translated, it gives CASSAGDRTRVGYTF.

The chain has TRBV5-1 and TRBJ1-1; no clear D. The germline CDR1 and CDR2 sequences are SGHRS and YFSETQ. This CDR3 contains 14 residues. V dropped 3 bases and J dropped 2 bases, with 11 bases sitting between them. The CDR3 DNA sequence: TGCGCCAGCAGCTCCATAGAGGCTAACACTGAAGCTTTCTTT. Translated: CASSSIEANTEAFF.

The CDR3 sequence: CASAGGLTQETQYF. Here the CDR3 DNA reads TGCGCCAGCGCGGGCGGGCTAACCCAAGAGACCCAGTACTTC. J is TRBJ2-5 and V is TRBV5-1, with D possibly TRBD2 on 5 matching bases. There are 14 residues in the CDR3. Germline V lookup: CDR1 SGHRS, CDR2 YFSETQ. The V end lost 7 bases, the J end lost 1 base, and 14 bases lay between the germline ends. Full variable domain (remainder filled in from reference TRBV5-1 and TRBJ2-5): KAGVTQTPRYLIKTRGQQVTLSCSPISGHRSVSWYQQTPGQGLQFLFEYFSETQRNKGNFPGRFSGRQFSNSRSEMNVSTLELGDSALYLCASAGGLTQETQYFGPGTRLLVL.

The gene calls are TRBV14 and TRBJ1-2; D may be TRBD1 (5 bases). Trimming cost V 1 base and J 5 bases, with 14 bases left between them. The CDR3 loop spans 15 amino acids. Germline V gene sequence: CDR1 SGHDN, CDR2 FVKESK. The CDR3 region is CASSQVFGAGYGYTF. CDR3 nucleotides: TGTGCCAGCAGCCAAGTCTTCGGGGCGGGATATGGCTACACCTTC.

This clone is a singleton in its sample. The CDR3 sequence is CASSAHQGKNTEAFF. The CDR3 region has the DNA TGTGCCAGCAGCGCCCACCAGGGGAAGAACACTGAAGCTTTCTTT. The chain joins TRBV9 to TRBJ1-1, with D possibly being TRBD1 (6 bases). This CDR3 contains 15 residues. Trimming removed 3 bases at V and 1 base at J, with 13 bases between. From germline, CDR1 is SGDLS and CDR2 YYNGEE.

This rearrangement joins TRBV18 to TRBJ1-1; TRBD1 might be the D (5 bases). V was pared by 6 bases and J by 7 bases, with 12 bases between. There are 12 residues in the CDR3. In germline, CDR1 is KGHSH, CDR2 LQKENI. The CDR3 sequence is CASSTGGGEAFF. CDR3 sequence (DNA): TGTGCCAGCTCCACCGGGGGGGGTGAAGCTTTCTTT.

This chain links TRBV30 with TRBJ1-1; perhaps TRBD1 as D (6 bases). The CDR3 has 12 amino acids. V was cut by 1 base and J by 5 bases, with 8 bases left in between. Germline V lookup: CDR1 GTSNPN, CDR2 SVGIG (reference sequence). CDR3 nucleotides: TGTGCCTGGAGTGCAGGGGTGACTGAAGCTTTCTTT. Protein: CAWSAGVTEAFF.

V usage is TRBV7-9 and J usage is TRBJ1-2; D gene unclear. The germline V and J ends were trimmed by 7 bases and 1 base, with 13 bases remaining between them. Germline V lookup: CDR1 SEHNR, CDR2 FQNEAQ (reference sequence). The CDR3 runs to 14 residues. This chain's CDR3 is CASTSSRVNYGYTF. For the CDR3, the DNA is TGTGCCAGCACCTCCTCCCGCGTTAACTATGGCTACACCTTC.

The CDR3 coding sequence is TGTGCCAGCAGCTTTGGGTCAGGGTCGCAGCCCCAGCATTTT. Its protein product is CASSFGSGSQPQHF. This chain links TRBV5-8 with TRBJ1-5; D might be TRBD1 (5 bases). V lost 2 bases and J lost 7, with 13 bases in between. The CDR3 is made up of 14 amino acids. Germline V gene data show CDR1 as SGHTS and CDR2 as YDEGEE.

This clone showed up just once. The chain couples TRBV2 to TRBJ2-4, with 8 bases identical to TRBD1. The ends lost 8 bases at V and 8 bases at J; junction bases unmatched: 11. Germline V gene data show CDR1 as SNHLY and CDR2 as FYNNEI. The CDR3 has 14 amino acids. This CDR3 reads CASPKQGGEDIQYF. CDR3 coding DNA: TGTGCCAGCCCAAAACAGGGGGGCGAGGACATTCAGTACTTC.

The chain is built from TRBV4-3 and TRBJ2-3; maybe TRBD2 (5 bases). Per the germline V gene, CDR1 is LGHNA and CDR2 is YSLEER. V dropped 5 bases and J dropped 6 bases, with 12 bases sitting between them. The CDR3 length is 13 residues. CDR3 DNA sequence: TGCGCCAGCAGCAAGGACTTCGGGGATACGCAGTATTTT. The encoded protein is CASSKDFGDTQYF.